This T cell receptor (beta chain) is drawn from a study of T cells in Graves' hyperthyroidism and ophthalmopathy. This clonotype was recorded at least ten times. TCR beta CDR3 regions were amplified from RNA. HTBI primers were the set used in a first-round RT-PCR of the TCR CDR3. TCRdb re-derived calls from the multiplex PCR reads in MiXCR, one entry per CDR3 protein. The data hold hundreds of thousands of distinct CDR3 sequences, with 12% to 15% observed a single time. The CDR3 runs 17 residues. V lost 5 bases and J lost 0; bases outside the gene matches: 5. Germline values: CDR1 MNHEY, CDR2 SMNVEV (reference sequence).

Sequenced material: blood. This sequence originates from a woman between 18 and 30 years old with Graves' hyperthyroidism. This chain links TRBV27 with TRBJ2-4; 12 bases map to TRBD2. The CDR3, as DNA: TGTGCCAGCAGTCTGCGACTAGCGGGGGTAGCCAAAAACATTCAGTACTTC. It translates to CASSLRLAGVAKNIQYF.